These 21 T cell receptor beta chains were all obtained from the same sample, sequenced in a study of shared clonotypes between healthy human individuals. The method was immunoSEQ multiplex PCR; TCRdb's version includes in-frame clones alone and lacks a portion of them. The table lists a few million clones, approximately 93% of them singletons. Sequenced sample: naive CD4+ T cells from PBMCs. Subset described: CD45RA+ positively selected. Receptors originate from a young man in good health. Some clones in this sample may be carry-over from other donors' samples.

The V call is TRBV5-6, the J call TRBJ2-4; D tentatively reads TRBD1 or TRBD2 (6 bases each). Germline CDR1 is SGHDT and CDR2 is YYEEEE. The CDR3 loop spans 15 amino acids. The V gene lost 3 bases and the J gene lost 4 bases, with 14 bases spanning the gap. For the CDR3, the DNA is TGTGCCAGCAGCTCCCCCGAAGGGGGGAAAAACATTCAGTACTTC. Translation: CASSSPEGGKNIQYF.

The rearrangement joins TRBV7-2 to TRBJ2-2, with 10 positions matching TRBD2. The CDR3 runs to 15 residues. Germline trimming cut 5 bases from V and 9 bases from J; bases unmatched to any gene: 9. Looked up from germline, CDR1 is SGHTA and CDR2 is FQGNSA. CDR3 sequence: CASSATSGTIRELFF. DNA of the CDR3: TGTGCCAGCAGCGCTACTAGCGGGACGATTAGGGAGCTGTTTTTT.

The chain employs TRBV7-2 and TRBJ1-5, with D possibly being TRBD1 (6 bases). The CDR3 consists of 15 residues. Trimming pared 4 bases from V and 7 bases from J, leaving 17 bases between. From germline, CDR1 is SGHTA and CDR2 FQGNSA. The CDR3 reads CASSSGSGVGQPQHF. CDR3 bases: TGTGCCAGCAGCTCCGGCTCAGGGGTAGGGCAGCCCCAGCATTTT.

The chain recombines TRBV28 with TRBJ1-5; D remains unclear. Trimming stripped 2 bases from V and 9 bases from J, with 11 bases between. This CDR3 region has 13 residues. The germline gives CDR1 MDHEN, CDR2 SYDVKM. DNA for the CDR3: TGTGCCAGCAGTTTAGGTTACCAGAGGCCCCAGCATTTT. It specifies CASSLGYQRPQHF.

The chain uses TRBV14 and TRBJ1-1, with D unclear. Trimming took off 0 bases at V and 6 bases at J, with 14 bases between the two ends. Germline loops: CDR1 SGHDN, CDR2 FVKESK. The CDR3 runs to 15 residues. The CDR3 region has the DNA TGTGCCAGCAGCCAAGATCCAGAACAGCGGGCTGAAGCTTTCTTT. Protein: CASSQDPEQRAEAFF. Using reference TRBV14 and TRBJ1-1 for the parts outside the CDR3, the full variable domain is EAGVTQFPSHSVIEKGQTVTLRCDPISGHDNLYWYRRVMGKEIKFLLHFVKESKQDESGMPNNRFLAERTGGTYSTLKVQPAELEDSGVYFCASSQDPEQRAEAFFGQGTRLTVV.

This chain links TRBV5-1 with TRBJ2-3, with D uncertain. Trimming shortened V by 4 bases and J by 2 bases, and 17 bases separated the two germline ends. Germline-derived CDR1 and CDR2 are SGHRS and YFSETQ. The CDR3 loop spans 16 amino acids. CDR3 region: CASSANPDLNTDTQYF. The CDR3 DNA reads as TGCGCCAGCAGCGCGAATCCTGACTTAAACACAGATACGCAGTATTTT.

The J gene is TRBJ2-7, the V gene TRBV7-8, with D perhaps assigned TRBD1 or TRBD2 (5 bases each). This CDR3 region has 14 residues. CDR1 SGHVS and CDR2 FQNEAQ come from the germline V gene. V dropped 3 bases and J dropped 6 bases, with 15 bases sitting between them. The CDR3 region has the DNA TGTGCCAGCAGCTTCAGAACCCTTGGGGGCGAGCAGTACTTC. Its translation is CASSFRTLGGEQYF. The variable domain in full, completed from reference TRBV7-8 and TRBJ2-7, reads GAGVSQSPRYKVAKRGQDVALRCDPISGHVSLFWYQQALGQGPEFLTYFQNEAQLDKSGLPSDRFFAERPEGSVSTLKIQRTQQEDSAVYLCASSFRTLGGEQYFGPGTRLTVT.

About this clone: Other DNA sequences within the sample encode an identical CDR3. V gene TRBV18 combines with J gene TRBJ2-7, with a weak D call TRBD1 (6 bases). The length of the CDR3 is 13 residues. The V end was cut by 2 bases, the J end by 4 bases, with 9 bases between. Germline CDR1 is KGHSH and CDR2 is LQKENI. CDR3 sequence (DNA): TGTGCCAGCTCACCAGGGGGCGGATACGAGCAGTACTTC. Translating it yields CASSPGGGYEQYF.

This clone came up a few times. Here the CDR3 reads CASSLGGTGRNTEAFF. The CDR3 bases are TGCGCCAGCAGCTTGGGCGGGACAGGGAGAAACACTGAAGCTTTCTTT. The chain carries TRBV5-1 and TRBJ1-1, with TRBD1 identical over 9 bases. There are 16 residues in the CDR3. The J segment lost 2 bases and the V segment lost 0 bases, leaving 5 bases of the junction unmatched. Germline V gene data show CDR1 as SGHRS and CDR2 as YFSETQ.

This chain joins TRBV18 and TRBJ2-7; D could derive from TRBD1 or TRBD2 (5 bases each). Deletions cut 4 bases from V and 4 bases from J, with 17 bases between. The germline CDR1 and CDR2 sequences are KGHSH and LQKENI. The CDR3 loop spans 15 amino acids. This CDR3 is CASSHGTVTSYEQYF. DNA of the CDR3: TGTGCCAGCTCACACGGGACGGTAACGTCTTACGAGCAGTACTTC.

V is TRBV7-3 and J is TRBJ1-1; 8 bases are shared with TRBD1. Germline V lookup: CDR1 SGHTA, CDR2 FQGTGA. Trimming cost V 3 bases and J 1 base; bases outside gene matches: 13. There are 18 residues in the CDR3. The DNA of the CDR3 is TGTGCCAGCAGCTTCAGTGGACAGGGTCGAGGTACGAACACTGAAGCTTTCTTT. This translates into CASSFSGQGRGTNTEAFF.

The rearrangement links TRBV6-1 to TRBJ1-4; maybe TRBD1 (6 bases). Germline V lookup: CDR1 MNHNS, CDR2 SASEGT. The CDR3 loop spans 14 amino acids. V was cut by 6 bases and J by 8 bases, with 16 bases left in between. The CDR3 protein is CASSGQLVGEKLFF. In DNA, the CDR3 is TGTGCCAGCAGCGGACAGCTCGTAGGGGAAAAACTGTTTTTT.

The rearrangement uses TRBV29-1 and TRBJ2-1; 7 nucleotides line up with TRBD2. From germline, CDR1 is SQVTM and CDR2 ANQGSEA. The CDR3 has 17 amino acids. The V and J ends lost 2 bases and 1 base, in that order; junction bases with no gene match: 11. Here the CDR3 DNA reads TGCAGCGTTGAAACCCCCAGACCCGGGAGGTCCTACAATGAGCAGTTCTTC. It is translated as CSVETPRPGRSYNEQFF.

The V and J genes are TRBV6-6 and TRBJ1-1; D not certain. The germline V gene has CDR1 MNHNY and CDR2 SVGAGI (reference sequence). The CDR3 runs 15 residues. Trimming removed 4 bases from V and 4 bases from J, with 16 bases in between. In DNA, the CDR3 is TGTGCCAGCAGTTCCCGGACCGCCCTGGGCACTGAAGCTTTCTTT. As protein: CASSSRTALGTEAFF.

This chain connects TRBV29-1 to TRBJ2-1; D is possibly TRBD2 (6 bases). Germline-derived CDR1 and CDR2 are SQVTM and ANQGSEA. The CDR3 runs 15 residues. Trimming stripped 2 bases from V and 1 base from J, with 12 bases between. Written as DNA, the CDR3 is TGCAGCGTTGAAACTAGCCGGGAGTCCTACAATGAGCAGTTCTTC. Its translation: CSVETSRESYNEQFF.

This clone was seen a handful of times. J is TRBJ2-5 and V is TRBV18; TRBD1 is a possible D gene (6 bases). Germline values: CDR1 KGHSH, CDR2 LQKENI. V was clipped by 3 bases and J by 1 base, with 9 bases between them. The CDR3 is 14 residues long. Here the CDR3 reads CASSPGQLQETQYF. The CDR3 DNA reads TGTGCCAGCTCACCTGGACAGCTCCAAGAGACCCAGTACTTC.

The chain is built from TRBV25-1 and TRBJ2-5; either TRBD1 or TRBD2 may fit D (5 bases each). The CDR3 consists of 14 residues. V shed 4 bases and J shed 4 bases, with 13 bases lying between them. In germline, CDR1 is MGHDK, CDR2 SYGVNS. The CDR3 sequence: CASSGGTLRETQYF. CDR3 coding DNA: TGTGCCAGCAGTGGGGGGACCTTGAGAGAGACCCAGTACTTC.

J is TRBJ2-5 and V is TRBV29-1; TRBD1 might be the D (5 bases). CDR3 length equals 12 residues. Germline CDR1 SQVTM, CDR2 ANQGSEA. The V gene lost 1 base and the J gene lost 5 bases, with 8 bases spanning the gap. CDR3 DNA: TGCAGCGTTGAAGCTCCAGGGGAGACCCAGTACTTC. Protein sequence: CSVEAPGETQYF.

This clone appeared a single time. Here the CDR3 DNA reads TGTGCCAGCAGCTTAGTACCCGGACTAGCGGGAGGGCCGACAGATACGCAGTATTTT. Encoded protein: CASSLVPGLAGGPTDTQYF. The chain employs TRBV7-2 and TRBJ2-3; 15 bases match TRBD2. Germline loops: CDR1 SGHTA, CDR2 FQGNSA. The CDR3 covers 19 residues. V shed 1 base and J 3 bases; nucleotides not matched to a gene: 8.

The chain uses TRBV28 and TRBJ2-5; tentative D call: TRBD2 (5 bases). Per the germline V gene, CDR1 is MDHEN and CDR2 is SYDVKM. V was pared by 5 bases and J by 0 bases, with 13 bases between. The CDR3 loop spans 15 amino acids. Here the CDR3 reads CASSPLTGYQETQYF. As DNA, the CDR3 is TGTGCCAGCAGTCCACTAACGGGGTACCAAGAGACCCAGTACTTC. Together with reference TRBV28 and TRBJ2-5, the CDR3 gives the full variable domain: DVKVTQSSRYLVKRTGEKVFLECVQDMDHENMFWYRQDPGLGLRLIYFSYDVKMKEKGDIPEGYSVSREKKERFSLILESASTNQTSMYLCASSPLTGYQETQYFGPGTRLLVL.

The chain couples TRBV9 to TRBJ2-1; 9 bases fit TRBD2. Unmatched junction bases numbered 7, after V lost 0 bases and J lost 6 bases. This CDR3 is 16 amino acids long. Germline CDR1 and CDR2: SGDLS and YYNGEE. In DNA, the CDR3 is TGTGCCAGCAGCGTAGAAGGCCTAGCGGGACCCAATGAGCAGTTCTTC. This gives the protein CASSVEGLAGPNEQFF.